Listed below are T cell receptor beta chains from one sample, sequenced in a study of T cell responses to AZD1222 COVID-19 vaccine. Sequencing used immunoSEQ multiplex PCR; TCRdb keeps in-frame clones, though not all of them. Counted here are 95,000 to 150,000 clones, 80% to 90% occurring once; the ten biggest clones make up about 8.6%. The sequencing here drew on peripheral blood, taken on day 0 of AZD1222 vaccination. The receptors shown here come from an adult in good health. Each CDR3 is given with its conserved first and last residue. D genes are given only for firm matches. Some rows mark clone size as missing; the rest say once, few, many or name a class of expanded clone.

v_call	clone_size	d_call	j_call	cdr3_nt	cdr3_aa
TRBV5-1	once	.	TRBJ1-2	TGCGCCAGCAGCTTGGAAGTTTCAGGGAACTATGGCTACACCTTC	CASSLEVSGNYGYTF
TRBV6-5	once	TRBD1	TRBJ1-6	TGTGCCAGCAGTTCACAGGGGGCCGGGTCACCCCTCCACTTT	CASSSQGAGSPLHF
TRBV5-1	.	.	TRBJ2-3	TGCGCCAGCAGCGAGAGGACTAGCACAGATACGCAGTATTTT	CASSERTSTDTQYF
TRBV4-2	.	.	TRBJ2-1	TGTGCCAGCAGCTACTCCGGGAGATACAATGAGCAGTTCTTC	CASSYSGRYNEQFF
TRBV11-1	.	TRBD1	TRBJ1-2	TGTGCCAGCTCCACCGGGACAGACTATGGCTACACCTTC	CASSTGTDYGYTF
TRBV14	.	.	TRBJ2-2	TGTGCCAGCAGCCGAAGACTGCTGGGGATGGCAAACACCGGGGAGCTGTTTTTT	CASSRRLLGMANTGELFF
TRBV5-5	.	TRBD1	TRBJ2-7	TGTGCCAGCAGCTTGGGGTCCTTAAGGGGGCGCGAGCAGTACTTC	CASSLGSLRGREQYF
TRBV28	.	.	TRBJ2-1	TGTGCCATTGCACGAGACTTACAATCCTACAATGAGCAGTTCTTC	CAIARDLQSYNEQFF
TRBV5-1	.	TRBD1	TRBJ1-1	TGCGCCAGCAGTCCCGGGACAGGGGTCGTGAACACTGAAGCTTTCTTT	CASSPGTGVVNTEAFF
TRBV5-5	few	TRBD1	TRBJ1-6	TGTGCCAGCAGCTTGATGGGGACAGGGGGAAATTCACCCCTCCACTTT	CASSLMGTGGNSPLHF
TRBV2	once	TRBD1	TRBJ1-1	TGTGCCAGCAGTGAAATTGGACAGGGTGTTTGGACTGAAGCTTTCTTT	CASSEIGQGVWTEAFF
TRBV19	.	.	TRBJ2-3	TGTGCCAGACGGCGCGGACAAGCAGGTGTGTCGCAGTATTTT	CARRRGQAGVSQYF
TRBV5-5	.	TRBD2	TRBJ2-1	TGTGCCAGCAGCTTGGAGGTAGCGGGGTACAATGAGCAGTTCTTC	CASSLEVAGYNEQFF
TRBV3-1/TRBV3-2	.	.	TRBJ1-1	TGTGCCAGCAGCCTCTGGGGGGCAGGGAGTAACACTGAAGCTTTCTTT	CASSLWGAGSNTEAFF
TRBV10-3	.	.	TRBJ2-6	TGTGCCATCACTCGCGACAGCTCTGGGGCCAACGTCCTGACTTTC	CAITRDSSGANVLTF
TRBV4-3	.	.	TRBJ2-2	TGCGCCAGCAGCCAAGATGTGAACACCGGGGAGCTGTTTTTT	CASSQDVNTGELFF